This T cell receptor (beta chain) emerged from a study of cytomegalovirus exposure and HLA in healthy donors. General study results and limits: A later analysis showed TCR association rates differing by HLA locus, peaking at DRB1 and lowest at HLA-C.

Germline CDR1 and CDR2: MNHEY and SMNVEV (reference sequence). The V and J ends lost 2 bases and 1 base, in that order; junction bases with no gene match: 3. The CDR3 totals 16 residues. The PCR was carried out with 60 Vbeta primers and 13 Jbeta primers. Sequencing used immunoSEQ multiplex PCR; TCRdb keeps in-frame clones, though not all of them. The table shows fewer than 110,000 clones, with more than 80% occurring only once. This clone was found once. The antigen is unknown. The chain is built from TRBV27 and TRBJ2-4; 9 nucleotides line up with TRBD1. This sequence was found in a man aged 30 to 39 in good health and CMV-seronegative. Input material: PBMCs. CDR3 amino acids: CASSLMGQGAKNIQYF. DNA of the CDR3: TGTGCCAGCAGTTTAATGGGACAGGGTGCCAAAAACATTCAGTACTTC.